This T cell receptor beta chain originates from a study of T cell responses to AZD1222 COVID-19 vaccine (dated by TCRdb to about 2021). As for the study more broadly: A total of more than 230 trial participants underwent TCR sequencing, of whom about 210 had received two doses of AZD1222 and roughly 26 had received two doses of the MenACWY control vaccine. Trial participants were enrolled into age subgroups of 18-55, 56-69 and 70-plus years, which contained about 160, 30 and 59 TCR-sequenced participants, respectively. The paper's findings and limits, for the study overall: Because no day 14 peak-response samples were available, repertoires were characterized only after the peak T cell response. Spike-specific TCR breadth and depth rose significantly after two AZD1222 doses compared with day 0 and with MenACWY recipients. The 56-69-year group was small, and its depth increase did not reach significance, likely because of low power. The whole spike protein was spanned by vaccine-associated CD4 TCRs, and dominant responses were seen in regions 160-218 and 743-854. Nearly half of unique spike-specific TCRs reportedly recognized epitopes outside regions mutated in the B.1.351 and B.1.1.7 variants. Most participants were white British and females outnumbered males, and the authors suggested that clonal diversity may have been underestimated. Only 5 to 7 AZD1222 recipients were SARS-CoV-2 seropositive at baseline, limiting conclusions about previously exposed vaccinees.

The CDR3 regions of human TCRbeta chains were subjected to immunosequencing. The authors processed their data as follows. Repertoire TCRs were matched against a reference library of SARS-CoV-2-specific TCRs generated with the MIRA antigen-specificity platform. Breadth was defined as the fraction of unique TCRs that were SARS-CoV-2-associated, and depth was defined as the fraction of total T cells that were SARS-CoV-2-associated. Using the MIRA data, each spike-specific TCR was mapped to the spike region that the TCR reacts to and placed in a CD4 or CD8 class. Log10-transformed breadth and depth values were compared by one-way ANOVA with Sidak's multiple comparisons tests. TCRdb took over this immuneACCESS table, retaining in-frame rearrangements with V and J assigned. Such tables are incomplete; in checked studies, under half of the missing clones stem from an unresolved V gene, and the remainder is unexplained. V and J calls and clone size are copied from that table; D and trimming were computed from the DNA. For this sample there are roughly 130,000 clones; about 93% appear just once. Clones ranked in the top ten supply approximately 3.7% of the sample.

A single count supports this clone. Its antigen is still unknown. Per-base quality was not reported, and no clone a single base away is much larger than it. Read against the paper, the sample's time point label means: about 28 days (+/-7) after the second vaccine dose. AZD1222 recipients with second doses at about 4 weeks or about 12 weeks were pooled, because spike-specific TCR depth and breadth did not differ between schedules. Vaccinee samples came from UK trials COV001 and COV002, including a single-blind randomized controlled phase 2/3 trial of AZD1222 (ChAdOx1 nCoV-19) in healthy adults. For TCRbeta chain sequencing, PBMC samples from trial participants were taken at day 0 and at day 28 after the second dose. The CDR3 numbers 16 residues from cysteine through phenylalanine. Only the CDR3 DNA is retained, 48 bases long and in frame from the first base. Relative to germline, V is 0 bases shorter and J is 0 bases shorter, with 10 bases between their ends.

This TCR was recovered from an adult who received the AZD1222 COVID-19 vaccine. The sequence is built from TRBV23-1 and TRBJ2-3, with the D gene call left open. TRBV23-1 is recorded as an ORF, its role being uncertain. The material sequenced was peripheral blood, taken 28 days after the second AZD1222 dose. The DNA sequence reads TGCGCCAGCAGTCAATCGAAGGGATTCAGCACAGATACGCAGTATTTT. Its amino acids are CASSQSKGFSTDTQYF.